This T cell receptor beta chain was sequenced in a study of cytomegalovirus exposure and HLA in healthy donors. The study's findings and limits: There was a cluster of highly shared sequence variants that was likely a sequencing artifact.

PCR employed 60 Vbeta and 13 Jbeta primers. Using immunoSEQ multiplex PCR, the repertoire was profiled, and TCRdb retains in-frame clones only, with some absent. The table lists 180,000 or so clones, 60% to 80% of them singletons, with about 8% in the top ten. This CDR3 contains 17 residues. In germline, CDR1 is SGHKS, CDR2 YYEKEE (reference sequence). Trimming pared 4 bases from V and 0 bases from J, leaving 18 bases between. Notes on this clone: No antigen is known for it.

Sequencing was carried out using PBMCs. The V and J genes are TRBV5-5 and TRBJ2-3; weak D call: TRBD1 (5 bases). The TCR was taken from a woman in her thirties or forties in good health and CMV-seropositive. CDR3 DNA: TGTGCCAGCAGCATCGGACATACTACTCCTAGCACAGATACGCAGTATTTT. Translated, it gives CASSIGHTTPSTDTQYF.